The rows below give T cell receptor beta chains drawn from one sample of a study of blood T cell repertoires in COVID-19. Sequenced by immunoSEQ multiplex PCR; TCRdb stores in-frame clones only, minus some. Here the sample spans roughly 350,000 clones, about nine tenths being singletons. What was sequenced was peripheral blood. The receptors here all came from an older woman with COVID-19, enrolled during active disease. Both conserved end residues are part of each CDR3. D genes are given only for firm matches. A clone size is listed for some rows: how often the clone was seen (once, few, many), or a class if it is expanded.

clone_size j_call v_call d_call cdr3_nt cdr3_aa
NA TRBJ1-2 TRBV9 TRBD1 TGTGCCAGCAGCGGCCTGGGGACAGGGGGCACCTATGGCTACACCTTC CASSGLGTGGTYGYTF
NA TRBJ2-3 TRBV13 TRBD2 TGTGCCAGCAGCGCTAGACTAGCGGGGGATACGCAGTATTTT CASSARLAGDTQYF
NA TRBJ1-2 TRBV6-2/TRBV6-3 NA TGTGCCAGCAGTTACCAACAGGGCAGCGGCTACACCTTC CASSYQQGSGYTF
few TRBJ1-6 TRBV13 NA TGTGCCAGCAGCTTCCGGGACTTTAATTCACCCCTCCACTTT CASSFRDFNSPLHF
NA TRBJ1-3 TRBV7-2 NA TGTGCCAGCAGCTTGAATTTATTTATATTAGGGGAGGATTCGGACACCATATATTTT CASSLNLFILGEDSDTIYF
NA TRBJ1-5 TRBV4-1 NA TGCGCCAGCAGCCACTTCAATCAGCCCCAGCATTTT CASSHFNQPQHF
NA TRBJ2-3 TRBV10-3 TRBD1 TGTGCCATCAGTGAGAGGGGGGACAGGGGGCTAGATACGCAGTATTTT CAISERGDRGLDTQYF
NA TRBJ2-5 TRBV3-1/TRBV3-2 TRBD2 TGTGCCAGCAGCCAAGAAAGAACTAGCGCCCTCCAAGAGACCCAGTACTTC CASSQERTSALQETQYF
NA TRBJ2-7 TRBV5-1 TRBD1 TGCGCCAGCAGCAGGGACAGATTCTCCTACGAGCAGTACTTC CASSRDRFSYEQYF
NA TRBJ2-1 TRBV9 TRBD2 TGTGCCAGCAGCGCGTCTAGCGGGGGGCAATACAATGAGCAGTTCTTC CASSASSGGQYNEQFF
NA TRBJ1-3 TRBV5-6 NA TGTGCCAGCAGCTATGGCCTCTCTGGAAACACCATATATTTT CASSYGLSGNTIYF
NA TRBJ2-5 TRBV29-1 NA TGCAGCGTTGAAGCCCCCGGGCAAGAGACCCAGTACTTC CSVEAPGQETQYF
NA TRBJ1-5 TRBV11-3 NA TGTGCCAGCAGCTTAGTAGCATTTGTGGATAATCAGCCCCAGCATTTT CASSLVAFVDNQPQHF
NA TRBJ2-7 TRBV11-2 NA TGTGCCAGCAGCACAGGACAGAGCGCCTACGAGCAGTACTTC CASSTGQSAYEQYF
NA TRBJ1-3 TRBV7-8 NA TGTGCCAGCAGCCCCTGGGGGGGGGACGGAAACACCATATATTTT CASSPWGGDGNTIYF
NA TRBJ1-6 TRBV11-2 NA TGTGCCAGCAGCCCGCTAGGGGGATCACCCCTCCACTTT CASSPLGGSPLHF
NA TRBJ1-1 TRBV5-1 NA TGCGCCAGCAGCTTGTCCTCTGAATTTAGAGGCACTGAAGCTTTCTTT CASSLSSEFRGTEAFF
NA TRBJ2-3 TRBV15 TRBD2 TGTGCCACCAGTTGGACTAGCGGGGGAATAGGTGATACGCAGTATTTT CATSWTSGGIGDTQYF
once TRBJ2-7 TRBV7-6 NA TGTGCCAGCAGCTCAAGTTATAGGGGTCCTAGTAGGTCGTACGAGCAGTACTTC CASSSSYRGPSRSYEQYF
NA TRBJ1-4 TRBV6-5 TRBD1 TGTGCCAGCAGGAAACAGGGGGCTTATGAAAAACTGTTTTTT CASRKQGAYEKLFF
NA TRBJ2-5 TRBV5-1 NA TGCGCCAGCAGCTCGGTGACAGGCTTAAGGGGGACCCAGTACTTC CASSSVTGLRGTQYF
NA TRBJ1-1 TRBV5-1 NA TGCGCCAGCAGCAGGGAGGGGGGGAACACTGAAGCTTTCTTT CASSREGGNTEAFF
NA TRBJ2-7 TRBV28 TRBD2 TGTGCCAGCAGTTTTAGTCTGGGACTAGCGTTCCACGAGCAGTACTTC CASSFSLGLAFHEQYF
NA TRBJ2-3 TRBV19 NA TGTGCCAGTAGTATCGGTCCCCTCACAGATACGCAGTATTTT CASSIGPLTDTQYF
once TRBJ1-2 TRBV28 TRBD1 TGTGCCAGCAGCCCGGGGACAGGGGAATTTTTTGGCTACACCTTC CASSPGTGEFFGYTF
NA TRBJ1-6 TRBV2 TRBD1 TGTGCCAGCACCCTCGGACAGGGGTCTTTTTCACCCCTCCACTTT CASTLGQGSFSPLHF
NA TRBJ1-2 TRBV4-1 NA TGCGCCAGCAGCCAATCGGGGGTCTACACCTTC CASSQSGVYTF
NA TRBJ1-4 TRBV27 TRBD1 TGTGCCAGCAGTTTATCGCGACAGGGCGACGGCTTTAATGAAAAACTGTTTTTT CASSLSRQGDGFNEKLFF
once TRBJ2-4 TRBV6-1 TRBD1 TGTGCCAGCAGTGTGGGACAGGGGTCAGCCAAAAACATTCAGTACTTC CASSVGQGSAKNIQYF
NA TRBJ1-2 TRBV5-6 NA TGTGCCAGCAGCTTGCGGTCGGGGGGGCTACTTGGCTACACCTTC CASSLRSGGLLGYTF
NA TRBJ1-2 TRBV18 NA TGTGCCAGCTCACCAGGCACCGACTATGGCTACACCTTC CASSPGTDYGYTF
NA TRBJ1-1 TRBV30 NA TGTGCCTGGAGTGAGGGCGGCGCGGAGGACACTGAAGCTTTCTTT CAWSEGGAEDTEAFF
NA TRBJ1-6 TRBV5-8 TRBD1 TGTGCCAGCACCCCCTGGACAGGGAAATCGGCACCCCTCCACTTT CASTPWTGKSAPLHF
NA TRBJ2-3 TRBV7-2 TRBD2 TGTGCCAGCAGCCCACAATCCGGGGGGAGCACAGATACGCAGTATTTT CASSPQSGGSTDTQYF
once TRBJ2-7 TRBV4-2 TRBD2 TGTGCCAGCAGCCAAGACCCCCTGGCGGGGGGGTCCTACGAGCAGTACTTC CASSQDPLAGGSYEQYF
NA TRBJ2-5 TRBV29-1 NA TGCAGCGTTGACGTCTTCCAAGAGACCCAGTACTTC CSVDVFQETQYF
NA TRBJ2-2 TRBV18 NA TGTGCCAGCTCACCACCTACAGGGTCGAACACCGGGGAGCTGTTTTTT CASSPPTGSNTGELFF
NA TRBJ2-3 TRBV3-1/TRBV3-2 NA TGTGCCAGCAGCCAGGCCGGGACAAGGCCGCATTTT CASSQAGTRPHF
NA TRBJ1-2 TRBV24-1 NA TGTGCCACCAGTGATTCTTTCCGGGACAAAGACTATGGCTACACCTTC CATSDSFRDKDYGYTF
NA TRBJ1-3 TRBV6-6 NA TGTGCCAGCAGCCGACAGTTTCCCTCTGGAAACACCATATATTTT CASSRQFPSGNTIYF
NA TRBJ1-2 TRBV19 NA TGTGCCAGTAACTTTTTTGGTTCTAACTATGGCTACACCTTC CASNFFGSNYGYTF
NA TRBJ1-2 TRBV20-1 NA TGCAGTGCTAGAGATCGAGATGGCTACACCTTC CSARDRDGYTF
NA TRBJ1-1 TRBV24-1 TRBD1 TGTGCCACCAGTGATATAGAAGGGGGCCGGGGAGCTTTCTTT CATSDIEGGRGAFF
NA TRBJ2-1 TRBV2 NA TGTGCCAGCAGGGCCAGCTCCTACAATGAGCAGTTCTTC CASRASSYNEQFF
NA TRBJ1-2 TRBV3-1/TRBV3-2 NA TGTGCCAGCAGCCCCATCCCAACTGAGAACTATGGCTACACCTTC CASSPIPTENYGYTF
NA TRBJ1-1 TRBV30 NA TGTGCCTTTAACAGGGATACCACTGAAGCTTTCTTT CAFNRDTTEAFF
NA TRBJ1-2 TRBV29-1 TRBD1 TGCAGCGTTGCGCAGGGGGCAAGGGGCTATGGCTACACCTTC CSVAQGARGYGYTF
NA TRBJ1-6 TRBV15 NA TGTGCCACCAGCAGAGACAGGGGCAATTCACCCCTCCACTTT CATSRDRGNSPLHF
NA TRBJ1-1 TRBV6-2/TRBV6-3 NA TGTGCCAGCAGCAGGACAGACCGGGCTTTCTTT CASSRTDRAFF
NA TRBJ1-2 TRBV21-1 NA TGTGCCAGCATGGGGACTTCCAGGCCCAACTATGGCTACACCTTC CASMGTSRPNYGYTF
NA TRBJ2-1 TRBV7-2 NA TGTGCCAGCAGCTTTTCCCAGGGGGGCCCTGAGCAGTTCTTC CASSFSQGGPEQFF
NA TRBJ1-5 TRBV9 NA TGTGCCAGCAGCGTAGCGGGAGATAGCAATCAGCCCCAGCATTTT CASSVAGDSNQPQHF